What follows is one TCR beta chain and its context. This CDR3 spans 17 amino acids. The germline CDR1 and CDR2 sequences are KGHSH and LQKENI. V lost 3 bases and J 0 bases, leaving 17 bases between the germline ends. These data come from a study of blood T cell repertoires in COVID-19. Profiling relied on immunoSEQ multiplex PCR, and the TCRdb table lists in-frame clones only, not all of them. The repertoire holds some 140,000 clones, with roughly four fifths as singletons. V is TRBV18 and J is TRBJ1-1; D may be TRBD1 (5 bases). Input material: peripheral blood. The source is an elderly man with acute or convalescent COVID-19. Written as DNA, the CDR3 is TGTGCCAGCTCACCTCGGGGGGAAGGGGCTATGAACACTGAAGCTTTCTTT. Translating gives CASSPRGEGAMNTEAFF.